The rows below give T cell receptor beta chains drawn from one sample of a study of CXCR3-negative and CXCR3-positive naive CD8 T cells. With the 5' RACE reads reprocessed, TCRdb shows one record per CDR3 protein and no DNA. This table lists over 100,000 distinct CDR3 sequences. Sequencing was carried out using naive CXCR3- CD8+ T cells from blood. The receptors here all came from a human donor in good health. Some clones in this sample may be carry-over from other donors' samples. The CDR3 runs from the conserved cysteine through the conserved F or W.

v_call	j_call	cdr3_aa
TRBV5-1	TRBJ2-1	CASSLGTGMNEQFF
TRBV4-3	TRBJ2-1	CASSQRTGGWGEQFF
TRBV6-6	TRBJ2-1	CASAGAVYNEQFF
TRBV4-1	TRBJ2-7	CASSQDMVAGGLSYEQYF
TRBV28	TRBJ2-1	CASSLRPSSYNEQFF
TRBV5-1	TRBJ2-7	CASSSAGQSEQYF
TRBV7-8	TRBJ2-7	CASSPLGTGGEQYF
TRBV14	TRBJ2-1	CASSQDGWQVPNNEQFF
TRBV23-1	TRBJ1-4	CASEQGATNEKLFF
TRBV15	TRBJ1-4	CATSSQGLKLFF
TRBV5-1	TRBJ2-7	CASSFTGNEQYF
TRBV29-1	TRBJ2-1	CSVIGTSGNNEQFF
TRBV4-1	TRBJ2-1	CASSGRMGYEQFF
TRBV11-1	TRBJ2-7	CASSSSVSYEQYF
TRBV9	TRBJ2-7	CASSASGQGGGQYF
TRBV27	TRBJ1-5	CASSLSPRSWPQHF
TRBV11-3	TRBJ2-1	CASSTRQDNEQFF
TRBV5-6	TRBJ2-5	CASSFWVRQLQETQYF
TRBV5-6	TRBJ1-1	CASSLGGMSTEAFF
TRBV2	TRBJ2-7	CAGTVHPTYEQYF
TRBV29-1	TRBJ2-1	CSVDRTSPDEQYF
TRBV12-3/TRBV12-4	TRBJ2-3	CASSSGQGGTDTQYF
TRBV5-1	TRBJ1-1	CASSFSPGQENTEAFF
TRBV19	TRBJ2-7	CASSGTGAYEQYF
TRBV7-2	TRBJ1-1	CASSVHPGTVNTEAFF
TRBV7-9	TRBJ2-7	CASSLAGQGFVHKQYF
TRBV20-1	TRBJ2-1	CSSRDRDRVDYNEQFF
TRBV29-1	TRBJ2-2	CSVEAENTGELFF
TRBV20-1	TRBJ1-5	CSASEVGPRADQPQHF
TRBV12-3/TRBV12-4	TRBJ2-1	CASRESRDRVSHEQFF
TRBV12-3/TRBV12-4	TRBJ1-5	CASSSGTGGNQPQHF
TRBV29-1	TRBJ1-2	CSVEKRRGHYYGYTF
TRBV7-3	TRBJ2-1	CASSKGPLNVQFF
TRBV20-1	TRBJ2-7	CSAREVGAYEQYF
TRBV28	TRBJ2-7	CASSLGQGIRDEQYF
TRBV2	TRBJ1-2	CASRPGQQLANYGYTF
TRBV29-1	TRBJ2-1	CSALIAGHNEQFF
TRBV5-1	TRBJ1-1	CASSFDKAGAEAFF
TRBV20-1	TRBJ1-5	CSARDRRGGLHNQPQHF
TRBV12-3/TRBV12-4	TRBJ2-1	CARSPRDRVNEQFF
TRBV5-5	TRBJ2-1	CASSLVGGSYNEQFF
TRBV25-1	TRBJ1-6	CASSLRGSNSPLHF
TRBV10-1	TRBJ2-2	CASSDRSNTGELFF
TRBV2	TRBJ2-2	CASINSRQLNTGELFF
TRBV4-1	TRBJ1-5	CASSQARTGHSNQPQHF
TRBV12-3/TRBV12-4	TRBJ2-5	CASIPSGAGVTQYF
TRBV6-2/TRBV6-3	TRBJ2-7	CASSPPYYEQYF
TRBV7-2	TRBJ1-5	CASSLSGARYQPQHF